This record covers a single T cell receptor beta chain. This sample was taken from a study of cytomegalovirus exposure and HLA in healthy donors. With 60 Vbeta and 13 Jbeta primers, the PCR was carried out. Measured with immunoSEQ multiplex PCR; TCRdb has only the in-frame clones, and not every one. The sample gives approximately 110,000 clones, 60% to 85% of which show up once; over 5% is in the top ten. After removal of 7 bases from V and 8 bases from J, the junction contained 10 bases not matched to a gene. The length of the CDR3 is 15 residues. Germline loops: CDR1 MRHNA, CDR2 SNTAGT. This sequence originates from a female donor in good health and CMV-seropositive. Sequences were obtained from PBMCs. The chain combines TRBV6-4 with TRBJ2-1, with TRBD2 matching over 11 bases. The CDR3 sequence is CASTLLAGAGHEQFF. The DNA for the CDR3 is TGTGCCAGCACCTTACTAGCGGGAGCGGGTCATGAGCAGTTCTTC.